This T cell receptor (beta chain) was recorded in a study of T cell repertoires in cytomegalovirus infection. At the level of the study: Matching HLA type, along with CMV infection, was indicated by public TCR beta signatures.

Findings of the study overall: CMV-specific TCR beta clonotypes restricted by HLA-C were the ones dominating the ex vivo response. Of the TCR beta families, the public ones yielded a cumulative frequency that identified carriers of CMV plus the relevant HLA.

From the reads, TCRdb called clonotypes with MiXCR, one entry per CDR3 protein. Among about half a million distinct CDR3 sequences, 30% to 35% were seen once, and the ten largest hold 15% to 20%. CDR3 length: 15 amino acids. Trimming took 1 base from V and 6 from J, leaving 14 bases between them. CDR1 and CDR2 from the germline V gene are SGHTA and FQGNSA. Ten or more counts support this clonotype. Its antigen is undetermined. V and J are TRBV7-2 and TRBJ2-3, with D tentatively TRBD2 (6 bases). Specimen: cultured PBMCs, collected from culture after CMV antigen stimulation. The TCR comes from a human donor in good health (CMV status not recorded). Some clones in this sample may be carry-over from other donors' samples. This chain's CDR3 is CASSLDPSEGDTQYF. The CDR3, as DNA: TGTGCCAGCAGCTTAGATCCTAGCGAGGGGGATACGCAGTATTTT.